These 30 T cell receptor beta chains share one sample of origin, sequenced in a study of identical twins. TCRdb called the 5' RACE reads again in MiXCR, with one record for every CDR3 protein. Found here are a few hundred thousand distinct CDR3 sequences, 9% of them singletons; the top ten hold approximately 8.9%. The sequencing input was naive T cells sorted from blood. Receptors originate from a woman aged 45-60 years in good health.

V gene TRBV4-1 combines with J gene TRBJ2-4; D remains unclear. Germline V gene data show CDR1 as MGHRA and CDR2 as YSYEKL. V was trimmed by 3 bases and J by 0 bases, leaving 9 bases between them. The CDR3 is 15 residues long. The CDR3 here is CASSQSTVAKNIQYF. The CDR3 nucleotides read TGCGCCAGCAGCCAGTCCACAGTAGCCAAAAACATTCAGTACTTC.

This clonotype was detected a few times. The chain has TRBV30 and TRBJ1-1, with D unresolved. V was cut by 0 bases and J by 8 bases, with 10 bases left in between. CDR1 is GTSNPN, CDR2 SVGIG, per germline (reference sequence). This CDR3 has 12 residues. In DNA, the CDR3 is TGTGCCTGGAGTGTATGGGAGCCCGAAGCTTTCTTT. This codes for CAWSVWEPEAFF.

The CDR3 sequence is CASSISLRGSSSYEQYF. The CDR3 DNA reads as TGTGCCAGTAGTATTAGTTTGCGGGGGTCAAGCTCCTACGAGCAGTACTTC. The chain has TRBV19 and TRBJ2-7; 7 bases agree with TRBD2. The CDR3 covers 17 residues. Germline CDR1 and CDR2: LNHDA and SQIVND (reference sequence). The V segment lost 3 bases and the J segment 0 bases; nucleotides outside the gene matches: 11.

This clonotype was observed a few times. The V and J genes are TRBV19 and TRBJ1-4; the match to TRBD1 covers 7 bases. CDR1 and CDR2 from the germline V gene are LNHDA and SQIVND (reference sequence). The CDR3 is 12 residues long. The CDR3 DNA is TGTGCAACTAGGGGACAGACCGAAAAACTGTTTTTT. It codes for CATRGQTEKLFF.

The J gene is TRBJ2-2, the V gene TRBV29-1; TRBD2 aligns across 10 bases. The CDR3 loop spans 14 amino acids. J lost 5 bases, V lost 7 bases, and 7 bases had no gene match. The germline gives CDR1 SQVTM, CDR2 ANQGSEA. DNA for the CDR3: TGCAGCGCCGCGCCTAGCGGGAGTACCGGGGAGCTGTTTTTT. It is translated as CSAAPSGSTGELFF.

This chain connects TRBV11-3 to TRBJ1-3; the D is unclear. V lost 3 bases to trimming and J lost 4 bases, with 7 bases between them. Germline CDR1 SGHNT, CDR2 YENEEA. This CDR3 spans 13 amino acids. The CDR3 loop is CASSFLAGNTIYF. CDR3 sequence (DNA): TGTGCCAGCAGCTTCCTCGCAGGAAACACCATATATTTT.

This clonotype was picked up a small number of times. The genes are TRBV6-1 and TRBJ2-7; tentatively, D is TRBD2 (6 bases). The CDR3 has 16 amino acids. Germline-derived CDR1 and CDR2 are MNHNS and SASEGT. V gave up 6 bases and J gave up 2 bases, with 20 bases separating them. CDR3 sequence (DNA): TGTGCCAGCAGATCCGTGAAAGCGGGCCCAACCTACGAGCAGTACGTC. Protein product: CASRSVKAGPTYEQYV.

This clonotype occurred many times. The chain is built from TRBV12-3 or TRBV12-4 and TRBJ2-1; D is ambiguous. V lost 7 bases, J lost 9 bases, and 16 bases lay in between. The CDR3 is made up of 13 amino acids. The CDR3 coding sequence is TGTGCCAGCAAGGGCCCCAAAACGGGTGAGCAGTTCTTC. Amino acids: CASKGPKTGEQFF.

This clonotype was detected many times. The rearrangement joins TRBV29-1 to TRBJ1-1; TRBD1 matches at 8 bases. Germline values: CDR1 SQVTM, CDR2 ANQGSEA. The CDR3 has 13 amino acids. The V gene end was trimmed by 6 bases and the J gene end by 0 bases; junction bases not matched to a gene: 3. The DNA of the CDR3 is TGCAGCGTCGCGGACAGGGTGAACACTGAAGCTTTCTTT. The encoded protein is CSVADRVNTEAFF.

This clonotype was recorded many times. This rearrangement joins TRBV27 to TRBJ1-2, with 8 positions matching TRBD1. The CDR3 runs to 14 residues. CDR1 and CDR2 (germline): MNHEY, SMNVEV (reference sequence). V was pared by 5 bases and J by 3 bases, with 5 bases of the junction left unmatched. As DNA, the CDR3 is TGTGCCAGCAGTGCAGGGGACAGGTACTATGGCTACACCTTC. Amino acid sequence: CASSAGDRYYGYTF.

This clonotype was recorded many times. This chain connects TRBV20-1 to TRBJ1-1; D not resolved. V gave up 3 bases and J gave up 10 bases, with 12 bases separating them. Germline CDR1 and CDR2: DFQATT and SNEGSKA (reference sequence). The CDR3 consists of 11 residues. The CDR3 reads CSASLGERAFF. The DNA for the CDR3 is TGCAGTGCTAGCTTAGGAGAGAGAGCTTTCTTT.

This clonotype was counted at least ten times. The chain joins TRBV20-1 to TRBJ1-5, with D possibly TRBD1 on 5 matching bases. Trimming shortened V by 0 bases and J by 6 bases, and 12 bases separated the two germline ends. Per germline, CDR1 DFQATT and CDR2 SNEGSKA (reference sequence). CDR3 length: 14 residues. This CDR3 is CSARDPSGAQPQHF. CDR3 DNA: TGCAGTGCTAGAGACCCCTCCGGGGCTCAGCCCCAGCATTTT.

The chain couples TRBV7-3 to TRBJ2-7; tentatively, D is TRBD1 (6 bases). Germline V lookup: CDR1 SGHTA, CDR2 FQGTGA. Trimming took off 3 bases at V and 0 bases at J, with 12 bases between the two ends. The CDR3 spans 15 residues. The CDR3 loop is CASSLGPDSSYEQYF. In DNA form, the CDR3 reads TGTGCCAGCAGCTTGGGACCGGACAGCTCCTACGAGCAGTACTTC.

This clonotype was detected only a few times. CDR3 DNA: TGTGCCAGCAGCCAGCTGTACAATGAGCAGTTCTTC. It encodes CASSQLYNEQFF. The chain employs TRBV11-3 and TRBJ2-1; D not certain. V lost 5 bases to trimming and J lost 4 bases, with 6 bases between them. The germline CDR1 and CDR2 sequences are SGHNT and YENEEA. The CDR3 has 12 amino acids.

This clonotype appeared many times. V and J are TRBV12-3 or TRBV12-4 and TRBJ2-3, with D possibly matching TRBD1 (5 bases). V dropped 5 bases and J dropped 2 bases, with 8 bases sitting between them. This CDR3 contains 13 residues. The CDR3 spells CASSKQVTDTQYF. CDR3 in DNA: TGTGCCAGCAGTAAACAGGTCACAGATACGCAGTATTTT.

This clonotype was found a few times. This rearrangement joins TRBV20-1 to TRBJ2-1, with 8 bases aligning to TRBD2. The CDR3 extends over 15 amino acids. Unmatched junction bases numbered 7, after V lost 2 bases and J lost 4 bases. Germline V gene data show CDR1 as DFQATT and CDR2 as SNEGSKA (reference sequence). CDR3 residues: CSARPTGTRYNEQFF. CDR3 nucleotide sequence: TGCAGTGCTAGACCTACCGGGACTAGGTACAATGAGCAGTTCTTC.

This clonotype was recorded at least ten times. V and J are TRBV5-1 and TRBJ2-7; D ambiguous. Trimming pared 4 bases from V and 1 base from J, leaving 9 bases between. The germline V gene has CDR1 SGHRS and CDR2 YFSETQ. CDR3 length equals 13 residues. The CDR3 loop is CASSLETSYEQYF. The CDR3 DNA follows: TGCGCCAGCAGCCTGGAAACTTCCTACGAGCAGTACTTC.

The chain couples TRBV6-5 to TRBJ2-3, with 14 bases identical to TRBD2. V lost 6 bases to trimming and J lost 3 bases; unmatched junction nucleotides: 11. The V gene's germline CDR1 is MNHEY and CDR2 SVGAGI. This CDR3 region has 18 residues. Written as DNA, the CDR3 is TGTGCCAGCAGACCCTCCGGGACTAGCGGGAGTTGGACAGATACGCAGTATTTT. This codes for CASRPSGTSGSWTDTQYF.

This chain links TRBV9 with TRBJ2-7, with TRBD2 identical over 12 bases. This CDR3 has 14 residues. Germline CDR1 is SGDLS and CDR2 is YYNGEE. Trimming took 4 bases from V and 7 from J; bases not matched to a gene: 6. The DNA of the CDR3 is TGTGCCAGCAGCCCCTCTAGCGGGAGGGTTGAGCAGTACTTC. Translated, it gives CASSPSSGRVEQYF. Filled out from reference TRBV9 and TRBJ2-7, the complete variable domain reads DSGVTQTPKHLITATGQRVTLRCSPRSGDLSVYWYQQSLDQGLQFLIQYYNGEERAKGNILERFSAQQFPDLHSELNLSSLELGDSALYFCASSPSSGRVEQYFGPGTRLTVT.

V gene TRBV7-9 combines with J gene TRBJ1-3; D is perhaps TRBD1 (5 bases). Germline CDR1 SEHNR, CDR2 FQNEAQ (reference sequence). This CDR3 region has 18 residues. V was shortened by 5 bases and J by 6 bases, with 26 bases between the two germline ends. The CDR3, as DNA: TGTGCCAGCAGCATCTCCTCCGGGACCACCAAGGGTATAAACACCATATATTTT. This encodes CASSISSGTTKGINTIYF.

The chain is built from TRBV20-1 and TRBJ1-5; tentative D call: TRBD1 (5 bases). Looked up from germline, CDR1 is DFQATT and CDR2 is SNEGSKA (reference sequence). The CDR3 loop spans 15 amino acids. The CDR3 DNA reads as TGCATCGAGGCAGGGCACGGGTATAGCAATCAGCCCCAGCATTTT. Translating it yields CIEAGHGYSNQPQHF.

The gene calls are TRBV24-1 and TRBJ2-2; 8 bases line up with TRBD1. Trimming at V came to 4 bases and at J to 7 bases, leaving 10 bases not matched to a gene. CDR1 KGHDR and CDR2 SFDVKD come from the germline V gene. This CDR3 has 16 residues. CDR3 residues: CATSDRTTGVVGELFF. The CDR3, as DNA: TGTGCCACCAGTGACCGAACGACAGGGGTGGTCGGGGAGCTGTTTTTT.

The CDR3: CSVRTGVTEAFF. CDR3 bases: TGCAGCGTAAGGACAGGGGTGACTGAAGCTTTCTTT. This chain joins TRBV29-1 and TRBJ1-1; the match to TRBD1 covers 9 bases. Trimming took 6 bases from V and 5 from J; bases not matched to a gene: 4. Germline values: CDR1 SQVTM, CDR2 ANQGSEA. The CDR3 consists of 12 residues.

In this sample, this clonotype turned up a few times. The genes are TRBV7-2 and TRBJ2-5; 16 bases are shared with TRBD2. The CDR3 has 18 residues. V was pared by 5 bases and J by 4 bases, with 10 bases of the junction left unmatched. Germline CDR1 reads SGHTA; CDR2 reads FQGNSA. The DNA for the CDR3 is TGTGCCAGCAGCCTAGGGACTAGCGGGAGGGCCCGAGGAGAGACCCAGTACTTC. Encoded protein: CASSLGTSGRARGETQYF.

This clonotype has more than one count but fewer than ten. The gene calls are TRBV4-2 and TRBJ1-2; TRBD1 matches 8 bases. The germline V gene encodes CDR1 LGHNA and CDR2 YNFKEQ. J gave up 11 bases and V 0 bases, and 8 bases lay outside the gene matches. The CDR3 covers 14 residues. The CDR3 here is CASSQDATGGWYTF. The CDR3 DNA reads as TGTGCCAGCAGCCAAGATGCCACAGGGGGGTGGTACACCTTC.

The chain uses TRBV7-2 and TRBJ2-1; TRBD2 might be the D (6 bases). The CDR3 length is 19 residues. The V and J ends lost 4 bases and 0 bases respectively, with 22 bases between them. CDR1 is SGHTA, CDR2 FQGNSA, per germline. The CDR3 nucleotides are TGTGCCAGCAGCTATCTGGCGGGACGATCCGCCAGCTCCTACAATGAGCAGTTCTTC. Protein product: CASSYLAGRSASSYNEQFF. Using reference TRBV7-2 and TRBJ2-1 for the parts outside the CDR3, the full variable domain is GAGVSQSPSNKVTEKGKDVELRCDPISGHTALYWYRQSLGQGLEFLIYFQGNSAPDKSGLPSDRFSAERTGGSVSTLTIQRTQQEDSAVYLCASSYLAGRSASSYNEQFFGPGTRLTVL.

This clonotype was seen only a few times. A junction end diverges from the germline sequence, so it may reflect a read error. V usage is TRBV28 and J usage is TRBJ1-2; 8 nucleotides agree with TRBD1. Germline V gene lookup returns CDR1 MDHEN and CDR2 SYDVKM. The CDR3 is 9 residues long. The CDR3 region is CASGGTGHF. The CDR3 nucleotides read TGTGCCAGCGGTGGGACAGGACACTTC.

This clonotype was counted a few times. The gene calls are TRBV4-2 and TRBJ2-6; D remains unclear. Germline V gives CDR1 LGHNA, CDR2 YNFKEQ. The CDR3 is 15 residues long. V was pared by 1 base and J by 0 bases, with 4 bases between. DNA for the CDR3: TGTGCCAGCAGCCAAGTTCGCTCTGGGGCCAACGTCCTGACTTTC. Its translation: CASSQVRSGANVLTF.

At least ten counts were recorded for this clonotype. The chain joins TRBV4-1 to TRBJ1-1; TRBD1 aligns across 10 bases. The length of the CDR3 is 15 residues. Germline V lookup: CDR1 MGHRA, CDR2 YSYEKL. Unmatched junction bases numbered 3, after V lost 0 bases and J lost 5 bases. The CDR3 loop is CASSQDVDRGTEAFF. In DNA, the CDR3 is TGCGCCAGCAGCCAAGATGTGGACAGGGGGACTGAAGCTTTCTTT.

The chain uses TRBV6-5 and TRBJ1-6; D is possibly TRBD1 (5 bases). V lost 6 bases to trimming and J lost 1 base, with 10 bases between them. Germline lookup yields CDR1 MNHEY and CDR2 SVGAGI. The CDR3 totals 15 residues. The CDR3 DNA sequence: TGTGCCAGCAGCTATAGGGGTTCCTATAATTCACCCCTCCACTTT. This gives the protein CASSYRGSYNSPLHF.